Following are 25 T cell receptor beta chains from one sample sequenced in a study of blood T cell repertoires in COVID-19. The table came from immunoSEQ multiplex PCR; TCRdb's copy has only in-frame clones and leaves some out. The sample consists of 120,000 or so clones, roughly 89% of them appearing once. Sequencing was done on a sample of peripheral blood. The origin of the receptors is a woman between 45 and 60 years old with acute or convalescent COVID-19.

The rearrangement uses TRBV11-3 and TRBJ2-6; 8 positions agree with TRBD1. The V gene's germline CDR1 is SGHNT and CDR2 YENEEA. J gave up 0 bases and V 1 base, and 2 bases lay outside the gene matches. The CDR3 has 17 amino acids. The CDR3 sequence is CASSLAGQGSGANVLTF. CDR3 DNA sequence: TGTGCCAGCAGCTTAGCCGGACAGGGCTCTGGGGCCAACGTCCTGACTTTC. The entire variable domain, with the rest obtained from reference TRBV11-3 and TRBJ2-6, is as follows: EAGVVQSPRYKIIEKKQPVAFWCNPISGHNTLYWYLQNLGQGPELLIRYENEEAVDDSQLPKDRFSAERLKGVDSTLKIQPAELGDSAVYLCASSLAGQGSGANVLTFGAGSRLTVL.

CDR3 coding DNA: TGTGCCAGCAGCAGGGGACAGCCCTCTAACTATGGCTACACCTTC. Protein: CASSRGQPSNYGYTF. V usage is TRBV11-3 and J usage is TRBJ1-2; 7 bases are a match to TRBD1. CDR3 size: 15 residues. V trimming: 5 bases; J trimming: 0 bases; junction bases outside the gene matches: 6. Germline V gene data show CDR1 as SGHNT and CDR2 as YENEEA.

The chain combines TRBV9 with TRBJ2-7, with a tentative D call TRBD1 (6 bases). This CDR3 spans 15 amino acids. The ends were cut back, 0 bases at V and 3 bases at J, with 13 bases in the middle. Germline V lookup: CDR1 SGDLS, CDR2 YYNGEE. The CDR3 loop is CASSVGFQTGYEQYF. CDR3 in DNA: TGTGCCAGCAGCGTAGGTTTCCAGACAGGCTACGAGCAGTACTTC. Based on the CDR3 plus reference TRBV9 and TRBJ2-7, the full variable domain is DSGVTQTPKHLITATGQRVTLRCSPRSGDLSVYWYQQSLDQGLQFLIQYYNGEERAKGNILERFSAQQFPDLHSELNLSSLELGDSALYFCASSVGFQTGYEQYFGPGTRLTVT.

V usage is TRBV18 and J usage is TRBJ2-7; 7 bases are a match to TRBD1. Trimming at V came to 0 bases and at J to 3 bases, leaving 5 bases not matched to a gene. Germline CDR1 is KGHSH and CDR2 is LQKENI. This CDR3 comprises 15 residues. DNA of the CDR3: TGTGCCAGCTCACCACCGTCGAGGGGGCACTACGAGCAGTACTTC. As protein: CASSPPSRGHYEQYF.

The table lists this clone with a count of one. The chain links TRBV27 to TRBJ2-5; TRBD2 matches at 10 bases. Germline V gene data show CDR1 as MNHEY and CDR2 as SMNVEV (reference sequence). This CDR3 is built from 16 residues. V shed 0 bases, J shed 5 bases, and the junction held 6 bases outside the gene matches. The CDR3 is CASSLSFLAGDETQYF. CDR3 DNA sequence: TGTGCCAGCAGTTTATCCTTCCTAGCGGGAGATGAGACCCAGTACTTC.

This sequence joins TRBV6-5 and TRBJ2-7; the D gene is possibly TRBD2 (6 bases). The CDR3 has 15 residues. Trimming took off 0 bases at V and 0 bases at J, with 9 bases between the two ends. The germline V gene has CDR1 MNHEY and CDR2 SVGAGI. The CDR3 spells CASSYSGGGSYEQYF. CDR3 sequence (DNA): TGTGCCAGCAGTTACTCGGGGGGAGGCTCCTACGAGCAGTACTTC.

V and J are TRBV7-3 and TRBJ1-2; TRBD1 agrees at 9 bases. Trimming took 5 bases from V and 8 from J; bases not matched to a gene: 15. The CDR3 is 16 residues long. Germline V gene sequence: CDR1 SGHTA, CDR2 FQGTGA. CDR3 loop: CASSPNLGTGLYGYTF. The CDR3 DNA sequence: TGTGCCAGCAGCCCGAATCTCGGGACAGGGTTATACGGCTACACCTTC.

J is TRBJ2-5 and V is TRBV2; 9 positions agree with TRBD2. Germline V gives CDR1 SNHLY, CDR2 FYNNEI. With V trimmed by 6 bases and J by 4 bases, 6 bases remained unmatched. The CDR3 runs to 14 residues. CDR3 loop: CASRKREVGETQYF. CDR3 sequence (DNA): TGTGCCAGCAGGAAGCGGGAGGTGGGAGAGACCCAGTACTTC.

V is TRBV7-2 and J is TRBJ1-1, with 7 bases fitting TRBD1. CDR1 is SGHTA and CDR2 is FQGNSA in the germline V gene. The ends lost 5 bases at V and 3 bases at J; junction bases unmatched: 9. The CDR3 length is 15 residues. CDR3: CASSPQNRGHTEAFF. CDR3 coding DNA: TGTGCCAGCAGCCCTCAGAACAGGGGACACACTGAAGCTTTCTTT.

J is TRBJ2-5 and V is TRBV3-1 (or the pseudogene TRBV3-2), with a possible D match to TRBD2 (5 bases). This CDR3 has 15 amino acids. Germline V lookup: CDR1 LGHDT, CDR2 YNNKEL (reference sequence). Trimming left V 0 bases short and J 4 bases short, with 12 bases between. The CDR3 nucleotides read TGTGCCAGCAGCCAAGACTCGGGGATCCGAGAGACCCAGTACTTC. It codes for CASSQDSGIRETQYF.

This chain joins TRBV6-1 and TRBJ1-4, with D possibly TRBD1 on 6 matching bases. Germline V gene sequence: CDR1 MNHNS, CDR2 SASEGT. This CDR3 comprises 14 residues. The ends were cut back, 0 bases at V and 4 bases at J, with 6 bases in the middle. CDR3 coding DNA: TGTGCCAGCAGTGAAGCAGGGGGTAATGAAAAACTGTTTTTT. It is translated as CASSEAGGNEKLFF.

CDR3 sequence reads: CATTQTVNTGELFF. CDR3 nucleotide sequence: TGTGCCACCACACAGACAGTGAACACCGGGGAGCTGTTTTTT. The chain carries TRBV2 and TRBJ2-2; possible D gene TRBD1, 5 bases. CDR3 length equals 14 residues. The V and J ends lost 10 bases and 1 base respectively, with 13 bases between them. Germline V lookup: CDR1 SNHLY, CDR2 FYNNEI.

The rearrangement joins TRBV11-2 to TRBJ1-5; 9 nucleotides match TRBD1. V gave up 5 bases and J gave up 6 bases; unmatched junction bases: 8. Looked up from germline, CDR1 is SGHAT and CDR2 is FQNNGV. This CDR3 region has 15 residues. In nucleotides, the CDR3 is TGTGCCAGCAGCCTTGGGACAGGGTTTGGTCAGCCCCAGCATTTT. Protein: CASSLGTGFGQPQHF.

This clone was seen a handful of times. This chain uses TRBV6-6 with TRBJ2-7; a weak D match, TRBD1 (6 bases). CDR3 length equals 14 residues. Germline loops: CDR1 MNHNY, CDR2 SVGAGI (reference sequence). Trimming cost V 6 bases and J 1 base, with 13 bases left between them. The CDR3 reads CASSRQERSYEQYF. The CDR3 DNA reads TGTGCCAGCAGCCGACAGGAACGATCCTACGAGCAGTACTTC.

This chain connects TRBV6-5 to TRBJ2-3; a weak D match, TRBD2 (6 bases). CDR1 and CDR2 (germline): MNHEY, SVGAGI. The length of the CDR3 is 14 residues. Trimming stripped 2 bases from V and 3 bases from J, with 9 bases between. In DNA form, the CDR3 reads TGTGCCAGCAGTTACGCGCTAGCGACAGATACGCAGTATTTT. It specifies CASSYALATDTQYF.

The chain is built from TRBV7-3 and TRBJ1-2, with 9 bases matching TRBD1. The junction had 9 bases not matched to a gene; V was cut back by 1 base and J by 6 bases. The CDR3 consists of 16 residues. Germline loops: CDR1 SGHTA, CDR2 FQGTGA. CDR3 loop: CASSLSPGTGLNGYTF. Here the CDR3 DNA reads TGTGCCAGCAGCTTAAGTCCCGGGACAGGGCTTAATGGCTACACCTTC.

The V gene is TRBV6-1, the J gene TRBJ1-4, with D perhaps TRBD1 (5 bases). Germline V gives CDR1 MNHNS, CDR2 SASEGT. This CDR3 region has 15 residues. The V gene lost 2 bases and the J gene lost 7 bases, with 14 bases spanning the gap. The CDR3 DNA is TGTGCCAGCAGTGAATTCTTCGGCGGGGGTGAAAAACTGTTTTTT. Protein: CASSEFFGGGEKLFF.

CDR3 in DNA: TGTGCCAGCAGCCGCACAGGGATTAGGGAAAAACTGTTTTTT. Translating it yields CASSRTGIREKLFF. The rearrangement links TRBV5-6 to TRBJ1-4; D possibly corresponds to TRBD1 (6 bases). The CDR3 consists of 14 residues. V dropped 4 bases and J dropped 8 bases, with 15 bases sitting between them. Germline V CDR1 and CDR2: SGHDT, YYEEEE.

The V and J genes are TRBV4-3 and TRBJ1-1; 7 nucleotides line up with TRBD1. V gave up 4 bases and J gave up 5 bases; unmatched junction bases: 7. Germline assignment: CDR1 LGHNA and CDR2 YSLEER. The CDR3 has 14 residues. CDR3: CASSPDREPTEAFF. DNA for the CDR3: TGCGCCAGCAGCCCCGACAGGGAGCCGACTGAAGCTTTCTTT.

V is TRBV12-3 or TRBV12-4 and J is TRBJ1-2; weak D call: TRBD1 (5 bases). The CDR3 is made up of 12 amino acids. Trimming left V 6 bases short and J 2 bases short, with 7 bases between. The CDR3 region is CASRGLNYGYTF. CDR3 coding DNA: TGTGCCAGCAGGGGACTAAACTATGGCTACACCTTC.

The CDR3 region is CASSDRRTTEAFF. CDR3 in DNA: TGTGCCAGCAGTGACAGACGGACCACTGAAGCTTTCTTT. The V and J genes are TRBV12-3 or TRBV12-4 and TRBJ1-1; the D gene is possibly TRBD1 (5 bases). V was trimmed by 5 bases and J by 4 bases, leaving 11 bases between them. This CDR3 contains 13 residues.

J is TRBJ2-2 and V is TRBV11-3; 9 bases line up with TRBD2. This CDR3 contains 16 residues. V shed 2 bases and J 7 bases; nucleotides not matched to a gene: 8. Germline V lookup: CDR1 SGHNT, CDR2 YENEEA. The CDR3, as DNA: TGTGCCAGCAGCTTATCAGCGGGAGGATCGGGCGGGGAGCTGTTTTTT. It is translated as CASSLSAGGSGGELFF.

The V and J genes are TRBV5-5 and TRBJ1-5; 10 bases match TRBD1. The trim removed 4 bases at V and 6 bases at J, leaving 7 bases unmatched. Germline assignment: CDR1 SGHKS and CDR2 YYEKEE (reference sequence). The CDR3 runs to 15 residues. The CDR3 nucleotides are TGTGCCAGCAGCCTGTGGGGGACAGGGGCTCAGCCCCAGCATTTT. This encodes CASSLWGTGAQPQHF.

The gene calls are TRBV6-2 or TRBV6-3 and TRBJ2-5, with D perhaps TRBD2 (6 bases). This CDR3 is built from 13 residues. The V gene's germline CDR1 is MNHEY and CDR2 SVGEGT. V lost 2 bases, J lost 5 bases, and 9 bases lay in between. CDR3 residues: CASSYRGRETQYF. CDR3 bases: TGTGCCAGCAGTTACAGAGGGAGGGAGACCCAGTACTTC.

The chain joins TRBV19 to TRBJ1-5; D not certain. Trimming took 4 bases from V and 6 from J, leaving 10 bases between them. CDR3 length: 13 amino acids. Germline values: CDR1 LNHDA, CDR2 SQIVND (reference sequence). CDR3 nucleotides: TGTGCCAGTAGTACTGGTGAGTTTCAGCCCCAGCATTTT. The encoded protein is CASSTGEFQPQHF.